The rows below give T cell receptor beta chains drawn from one sample of a study of cytomegalovirus exposure and HLA in healthy donors. Produced via immunoSEQ multiplex PCR; TCRdb's table is partial and in-frame only. The repertoire holds under 150,000 clones, with about 86% as singletons. The sequencing sample was made of PBMCs. The source of these receptors is a man aged 18 to 30 in good health and CMV-seronegative. Both conserved end residues are part of each CDR3.

V gene	J gene	CDR3 protein
TRBV19	TRBJ1-2	CASSIRPLQGVYGYTF
TRBV4-1	TRBJ1-2	CASSPFGTDTDGYTF
TRBV7-9	TRBJ1-5	CASSLIPGQGALGQPQHF
TRBV9	TRBJ1-2	CASSVDYSSYYGYTF
TRBV4-1	TRBJ2-3	CASSQEARHSDTQYF
TRBV10-3	TRBJ2-7	CAISESRGSSYEQYF
TRBV30	TRBJ1-2	CAWNEAAFGYTF
TRBV29-1	TRBJ1-1	CSESPTGLWDTEAFF
TRBV30	TRBJ1-2	CAWSQTGPAGYTF
TRBV30	TRBJ1-1	CAWSRADTRRGAFF
TRBV27	TRBJ2-7	CASSHARQGLSYEQYF
TRBV5-1	TRBJ2-2	CASSSTSGGHTGELFF
TRBV7-9	TRBJ2-3	CASSSGLAAQYF
TRBV9	TRBJ2-5	CASSVEEGGVRDTQYF
TRBV29-1	TRBJ2-1	CSGRGLAGGNNEQFF
TRBV25-1	TRBJ2-1	CASSEKGKFF
TRBV15	TRBJ2-4	CATSRFGQGLNIQYF
TRBV7-9	TRBJ1-5	CASSRGDSNQPQHF
TRBV6-1	TRBJ1-6	CAGGSGGSYNSPLHF
TRBV7-9	TRBJ2-7	CASSLLISYEQYF
TRBV4-1	TRBJ1-4	CASSPRWGDLAKLFF